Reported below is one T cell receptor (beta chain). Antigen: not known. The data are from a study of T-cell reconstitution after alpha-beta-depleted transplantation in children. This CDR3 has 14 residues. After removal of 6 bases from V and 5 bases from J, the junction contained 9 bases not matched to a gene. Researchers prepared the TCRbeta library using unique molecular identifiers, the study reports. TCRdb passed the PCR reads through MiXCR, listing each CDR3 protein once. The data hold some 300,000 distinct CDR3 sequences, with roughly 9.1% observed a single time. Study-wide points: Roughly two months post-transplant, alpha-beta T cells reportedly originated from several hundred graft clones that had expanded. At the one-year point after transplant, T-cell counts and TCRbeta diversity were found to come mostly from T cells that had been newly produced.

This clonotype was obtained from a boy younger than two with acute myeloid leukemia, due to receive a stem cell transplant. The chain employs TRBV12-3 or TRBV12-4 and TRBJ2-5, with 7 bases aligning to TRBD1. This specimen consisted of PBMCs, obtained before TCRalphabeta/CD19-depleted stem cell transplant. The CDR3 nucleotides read TGTGCCAGCAGCCACCGACAGGGAGAGGAGACCCAGTACTTC. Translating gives CASSHRQGEETQYF.